The T cell receptor beta chain described here comes from a study of cytomegalovirus exposure and HLA in healthy donors. Findings of the study overall: For cytomegalovirus status, the classifier reportedly gave diagnoses with high specificity and sensitivity. Rarity characterized most TCR sequences, yet some public TCRs appeared in many donors.

Although they were nominally healthy when sampled, donors likely had unrecorded immune exposures. PCR used 60 Vbeta primers and 13 Jbeta primers. Repertoires were generated with immunoSEQ multiplex PCR, while TCRdb's copy carries only in-frame clones and drops some. The profile shows 120,000 or so clones, over 65% of them singletons. With regard to this clone: Its antigen is undetermined.

Sequencing used PBMCs. The origin of this receptor is a man aged 25-40 years in good health and CMV-seropositive.

CDR3 sequence: CASSVEPPSGPSSYEQYF. The CDR3 nucleotides are TGTGCCAGCAGCGTAGAGCCCCCTAGCGGGCCATCCTCCTACGAGCAGTACTTC. V gene TRBV9 combines with J gene TRBJ2-7; 8 bases match TRBD2. Germline trimming cut 0 bases from V and 0 bases from J; bases unmatched to any gene: 11. The CDR3 runs to 18 residues. Germline V gives CDR1 SGDLS, CDR2 YYNGEE.